A selection of T cell receptor beta chains follows, all from one sample in a study of blood T cell repertoires in COVID-19. Assay used: immunoSEQ multiplex PCR; TCRdb lists only in-frame clones, some missing. Of some 120,000 clones listed, 70% to 90% were seen once; the top ten hold 1.5%. The sample comprised peripheral blood. The receptors derive from a human donor in a cohort sampled during active COVID-19. CDR3s include the opening cysteine and the closing phenylalanine or tryptophan. Each record gives: D gene, V gene, clone size, J gene, CDR3 DNA, CDR3 protein. The D gene is left open where the match is weak. Size is stated for part of the rows, as once, few or many counts, or as a class when the clone is expanded.

NA,TRBV10-1,NA,TRBJ2-1,TGCGCCAGCAGTGAAAAGCGGACCCCGGGTAATGAGCAGTTCTTC,CASSEKRTPGNEQFF
NA,TRBV5-4,NA,TRBJ1-6,TGTGCCAGCAGCACCGGACTGAATTACCAGTCTGGGGAACCCCTCCACTTT,CASSTGLNYQSGEPLHF
NA,TRBV11-2,NA,TRBJ1-3,TGTGCCAGCAGCTTAGGTTATCTGGCGGCAGAACACTCTGGAAACACCATATATTTT,CASSLGYLAAEHSGNTIYF
NA,TRBV21-1,NA,TRBJ2-4,TGTGCCAGCAGCGACAGGTTCGAGCGGGGGGGCCTAAAGAACATTCAGTACTTC,CASSDRFERGGLKNIQYF
TRBD2,TRBV13,NA,TRBJ2-1,TGTGCCAGCAGCTCGGGGACTAGCGGGGGAAATGGGTTCTTC,CASSSGTSGGNGFF
NA,TRBV28,NA,TRBJ2-5,TGTGCCAGCACCTCCAGGGAGACCCAGTACTTC,CASTSRETQYF
NA,TRBV27,NA,TRBJ2-2,TGTGCCAGCAGTTCCCCCCACTCGACTAGTATCGGGGAGCTGTTTTTT,CASSSPHSTSIGELFF
TRBD1,TRBV6-5,few,TRBJ2-7,TGTGCCAGCAGGGCACAGGGGACCTACGAGCAGTACTTC,CASRAQGTYEQYF
TRBD1,TRBV6-4,NA,TRBJ2-2,TGTGCCAGCAGTCCGGGACAGGGCACCCCCCCCCGGGAGCTGTTTTTT,CASSPGQGTPPRELFF
TRBD1,TRBV28,once,TRBJ1-2,TGTGCCACCAAGGAGGGGGCCAACTATGGCTACACCTTC,CATKEGANYGYTF
NA,TRBV15,NA,TRBJ2-7,TGTGCCACCACCATAACAGGGAACTACGAGCAGTACTTC,CATTITGNYEQYF
NA,TRBV5-1,NA,TRBJ1-1,TGCGCCAGCAGCGGAGCGATGAACACTGAAGCTTTCTTT,CASSGAMNTEAFF
NA,TRBV2,NA,TRBJ2-4,TGTGCCAGCCAACCTCCGACAGAAAACATTCAGTACTTC,CASQPPTENIQYF
NA,TRBV3-1/TRBV3-2,NA,TRBJ1-3,TGTGCCAGCAGCCAAGATTTGGGCAGGTCAGGCGGAAACACCATATATTTT,CASSQDLGRSGGNTIYF
NA,TRBV28,NA,TRBJ1-6,TGTGCCAGCAGCCTCGACAGGATTAATAATTCACCCCTCCACTTT,CASSLDRINNSPLHF
TRBD2,TRBV5-1,NA,TRBJ2-3,TGCGCCAGCAGCTCAGAACTAGCGGGGACGGGAACAGATACGCAGTATTTT,CASSSELAGTGTDTQYF
NA,TRBV5-1,NA,TRBJ2-3,TGCGCCAGCAGCCCCCTAGAGATCGTGAATACGCAGTATTTT,CASSPLEIVNTQYF
TRBD2,TRBV6-4,NA,TRBJ2-7,TGTGCCAGCAGCCCAGTAGCGGGGGAGACCTACGAGCAGTACTTC,CASSPVAGETYEQYF
TRBD1,TRBV4-2,NA,TRBJ2-1,TGTGCCAGCAGCCAAGAATACCGGGACAGCAGGCTCTTC,CASSQEYRDSRLF
NA,TRBV6-5,NA,TRBJ1-1,TGTGCCAGCGTGGGTATGGGGGGACGGAACACTGAAGCTTTCTTT,CASVGMGGRNTEAFF
TRBD1,TRBV7-7,once,TRBJ2-2,TGTGCTAGCCGACTCTTACCGGGACAGGGGGACGGGGAGCTGTTTTTT,CASRLLPGQGDGELFF
NA,TRBV19,few,TRBJ1-5,TGTGCCAGTAGTACCCCCTTGGACATACGCAATCAGCCCCAGCATTTT,CASSTPLDIRNQPQHF
TRBD1,TRBV5-8,NA,TRBJ2-5,TGTGCCAGCAGCTTGGTTTACCAGGGGGAAGAGACCCAGTACTTC,CASSLVYQGEETQYF
TRBD1,TRBV6-6,NA,TRBJ2-7,TGTGCCAGCAGTTACCCGGGACAGGGGGTCTACGAGCAGTACTTC,CASSYPGQGVYEQYF
NA,TRBV7-2,NA,TRBJ2-3,TGTGCCAGCAGCCCCCGGCGGGACACAGATACGCAGTATTTT,CASSPRRDTDTQYF
NA,TRBV11-2,many,TRBJ2-7,TGTGCCAGCAGCCTCCTCACCGGCGGGGCGCAATACGAGCAGTACTTC,CASSLLTGGAQYEQYF
TRBD1,TRBV9,NA,TRBJ1-6,TGTGCCAGCAGCCCGGGACAGGCGACACCCCTCCACTTT,CASSPGQATPLHF
NA,TRBV21-1,once,TRBJ1-6,TGTGCCAGCACGAAGGCAGGGATAATGGATTCACCCCTCCACTTT,CASTKAGIMDSPLHF
TRBD2,TRBV7-9,NA,TRBJ2-5,TGTGCCAGCATACGAGATATTAGCGGGGGAGAGACCCAGTACTTC,CASIRDISGGETQYF
TRBD2,TRBV5-1,NA,TRBJ2-5,TGCGCCAGCAGCAGCGGGACTAGCGGGAGAAGGGAGACCCAGTACTTC,CASSSGTSGRRETQYF
NA,TRBV4-1,NA,TRBJ1-4,TGCGCCAGCAGCCAAGGGACAGAAAAACTGTTTTTT,CASSQGTEKLFF
NA,TRBV19,few,TRBJ2-7,TGTGCCAGTAGTCTCGGACTGGTCCCCTACGAGCAGTACTTC,CASSLGLVPYEQYF
TRBD1,TRBV19,once,TRBJ1-1,TGTGCCACTCAGGACAGGGGATACACTGAAGCTTTCTTT,CATQDRGYTEAFF
NA,TRBV29-1,NA,TRBJ1-3,TGCAGCGTTGAAGAACCGGGACAACCACCTCTCGCAGGAAACACCATATATTTT,CSVEEPGQPPLAGNTIYF
NA,TRBV18,NA,TRBJ2-1,TGTGCCAGCTCATCGCAGGGCAGCTACAATGAGCAGTTCTTC,CASSSQGSYNEQFF
NA,TRBV19,few,TRBJ1-1,TGTGCCAGTAACCTCAAAGGGGCCGGGACTGAAGCTTTCTTT,CASNLKGAGTEAFF
TRBD2,TRBV28,NA,TRBJ2-5,TGTGCCACCTTTCCGGTGGGACTAGCGGATCAACAAGAGACCCAGTACTTC,CATFPVGLADQQETQYF
TRBD2,TRBV5-1,NA,TRBJ2-7,TGCGCCAGCAGCCCGGGGACTAGCGGGAGCTCCCCCCGCTACGAGCAGTACTTC,CASSPGTSGSSPRYEQYF
NA,TRBV21-1,NA,TRBJ2-2,TGTGCCAGCGGGACAGGGCCCCGTAATAAGCGGAGCAGGGGCGACACCGGGGAGCTGTTTTTT,CASGTGPRNKRSRGDTGELFF
TRBD2,TRBV5-6,NA,TRBJ2-3,TGTGCCAGCAGCTTCGCACTAGCGGGGTTTAATACGCAGTATTTT,CASSFALAGFNTQYF
NA,TRBV11-3,NA,TRBJ2-3,TGTGCCAGCAGCTCCCAGGGGGGTGATACGCAGTATTTT,CASSSQGGDTQYF
TRBD1,TRBV13,NA,TRBJ2-7,TGTGCCAGCAGCCTAGGGGGACAGCCCCAGCAGTACTTC,CASSLGGQPQQYF
TRBD1,TRBV14,NA,TRBJ2-7,TGTGCCAGCAGCCCCCTGCCGGGACAGGGAATCTACGAGCAGTACTTC,CASSPLPGQGIYEQYF
TRBD1,TRBV28,NA,TRBJ2-1,TGTGCCAGCAGTTTCTCCGGGACAGCAGAGCAGTTCTTC,CASSFSGTAEQFF
TRBD2,TRBV5-4,NA,TRBJ2-2,TGTGCCAGCAGCCCAACACTAGCGGGAAACACCGGGGAGCTGTTTTTT,CASSPTLAGNTGELFF
TRBD2,TRBV3-1/TRBV3-2,NA,TRBJ2-1,TGTGCCAGCAGCCCAGGACTAGAAGGGGACAATGAGCAGTTCTTC,CASSPGLEGDNEQFF
NA,TRBV5-6,NA,TRBJ1-1,TGTGCCAGCAGCTCTCTTGGTATGGTTAAAGACAGTGAAGCTTTCTTT,CASSSLGMVKDSEAFF